This entry lists 16 T cell receptor beta chains sequenced from one sample in a study of OX40 agonist ivuxolimab in advanced cancers. Clones were sequenced by immunoSEQ multiplex PCR, and TCRdb holds only the in-frame ones, with some missing. This table holds more than 50,000 clones, 90% to 95% found once. The sample consisted of CD4+ or CD8+ T cells sorted from blood, taken in a trial of the OX40 agonist ivuxolimab. These receptors originate from an adult with an advanced solid tumor such as melanoma, head and neck, liver or kidney cancer.

V is TRBV27 and J is TRBJ2-7, with a tentative D call TRBD1 (5 bases). V was cut by 5 bases and J by 5 bases, with 7 bases left in between. The CDR3 length is 11 residues. Germline V CDR1 and CDR2: MNHEY, SMNVEV (reference sequence). The CDR3 sequence is CASSKGNEQYF. CDR3 in DNA: TGTGCCAGCAGTAAGGGGAACGAGCAGTACTTC.

V gene TRBV14 combines with J gene TRBJ2-1, with D tentatively TRBD1 (5 bases). In germline, CDR1 is SGHDN, CDR2 FVKESK. The ends were cut back, 0 bases at V and 4 bases at J, with 13 bases in the middle. The CDR3 is 16 amino acids. The CDR3 is CASSQDTGVGYNEQFF. For the CDR3, the DNA is TGTGCCAGCAGCCAAGACACAGGTGTAGGGTACAATGAGCAGTTCTTC.

This chain joins TRBV4-1 and TRBJ2-7; tentative D call: TRBD1 (5 bases). The germline V gene encodes CDR1 MGHRA and CDR2 YSYEKL. The length of the CDR3 is 14 residues. V was pared by 3 bases and J by 6 bases, with 15 bases between. The CDR3 region is CASSQGLVVGEQYF. The DNA of the CDR3 is TGCGCCAGCAGCCAGGGGCTAGTTGTGGGCGAGCAGTACTTC.

The gene calls are TRBV7-3 and TRBJ1-2; D remains ambiguous. Looked up from germline, CDR1 is SGHTA and CDR2 is FQGTGA. The V end lost 6 bases, the J end lost 4 bases, and 15 bases lay between the germline ends. The CDR3 is 14 amino acids. The CDR3 nucleotides read TGTGCCAGCAGAGAATATCTAAGGTCCTATGGCTACACCTTC. This gives the protein CASREYLRSYGYTF.

This chain uses TRBV13 with TRBJ2-1; D uncertain. Per germline, CDR1 PRHDT and CDR2 FYEKMQ (reference sequence). The CDR3 length is 12 residues. Trimming pared 0 bases from V and 9 bases from J, leaving 6 bases between. This chain's CDR3 is CASSLGLVEQFF. The DNA for the CDR3 is TGTGCCAGCAGCTTAGGGCTGGTTGAGCAGTTCTTC.

CDR3 sequence: CASSKPWPGCHEQYF. CDR3 sequence (DNA): TGTGCCAGCAGCAAACCCTGGCCAGGGTGTCACGAGCAGTACTTC. The chain links TRBV21-1 to TRBJ2-7; the D call of TRBD1 is as the table states it, not checked on the DNA. TRBV21-1 is recorded as a pseudogene. The CDR3 contains 15 residues.

This chain links TRBV19 with TRBJ1-1, with a possible D match to TRBD1 (5 bases). V lost 1 base and J lost 7, with 19 bases in between. Per the germline V gene, CDR1 is LNHDA and CDR2 is SQIVND (reference sequence). This CDR3 has 16 amino acids. The CDR3 sequence: CASSIARGRVGGEAFF. The CDR3 coding sequence is TGTGCCAGTAGTATAGCACGGGGACGGGTGGGCGGTGAAGCTTTCTTT. The variable domain in full, completed from reference TRBV19 and TRBJ1-1, reads DGGITQSPKYLFRKEGQNVTLSCEQNLNHDAMYWYRQDPGQGLRLIYYSQIVNDFQKGDIAEGYSVSREKKESFPLTVTSAQKNPTAFYLCASSIARGRVGGEAFFGQGTRLTVV.

The rearrangement links TRBV13 to TRBJ2-7; 12 bases are shared with TRBD1. V lost 4 bases and J lost 6; bases outside the gene matches: 7. This CDR3 is 15 amino acids long. Germline V gene lookup returns CDR1 PRHDT and CDR2 FYEKMQ (reference sequence). The CDR3 sequence: CASSSPGQGAFEQYF. In DNA, the CDR3 is TGTGCCAGCAGCTCTCCGGGACAGGGGGCGTTCGAGCAGTACTTC.

The genes are TRBV7-6 and TRBJ2-1; 8 nucleotides align to TRBD2. CDR3 size: 17 residues. V gave up 5 bases and J gave up 8 bases; unmatched junction bases: 17. Germline V gene data show CDR1 as SGHVS and CDR2 as FNYEAQ. In DNA, the CDR3 is TGTGCCAGCAGCCAAATCGTAGGGACTAGTACTCGGTATGAGCAGTTCTTC. This gives the protein CASSQIVGTSTRYEQFF.

V and J are TRBV29-1 and TRBJ2-7; D possibly corresponds to TRBD1 (6 bases). V gave up 6 bases and J gave up 0 bases, with 18 bases separating them. CDR1 and CDR2 (germline): SQVTM, ANQGSEA. CDR3 length: 15 residues. The CDR3 nucleotides read TGCAGCGTCCTCCCGGACAGAGGGCCCTCCTACGAGCAGTACTTC. Protein: CSVLPDRGPSYEQYF.

The CDR3 DNA reads as TGTGCCAGCAGCCAGACCGGGCAACTCTCTGGAAACACCATATATTTT. It encodes CASSQTGQLSGNTIYF. The chain joins TRBV7-9 to TRBJ1-3; D call uncertain. Germline CDR1 SEHNR, CDR2 FQNEAQ (reference sequence). Trimming pared 5 bases from V and 0 bases from J, leaving 14 bases between. CDR3 length equals 16 residues.

The chain recombines TRBV4-3 with TRBJ1-2; D perhaps matches TRBD1 (5 bases). Germline-derived CDR1 and CDR2 are LGHNA and YSLEER. Trimming took off 2 bases at V and 5 bases at J, with 9 bases between the two ends. The CDR3 has 13 residues. The CDR3 sequence: CASSQTPGYGYTF. CDR3 nucleotide sequence: TGCGCCAGCAGCCAAACCCCAGGGTATGGCTACACCTTC.

This rearrangement joins TRBV27 to TRBJ2-2; 12 nucleotides agree with TRBD2. Germline assignment: CDR1 MNHEY and CDR2 SMNVEV (reference sequence). Unmatched junction bases numbered 3, after V lost 9 bases and J lost 4 bases. CDR3 length: 14 amino acids. The CDR3 DNA is TGTGCCAGTAGACTAGCGGGAGCCACCGGGGAGCTGTTTTTT. Encoded protein: CASRLAGATGELFF.

This chain uses TRBV6-5 with TRBJ2-1; 10 nucleotides match TRBD2. The V and J ends lost 2 bases and 3 bases, in that order; junction bases with no gene match: 4. CDR1 is MNHEY, CDR2 SVGAGI, per germline. This CDR3 region has 16 residues. The CDR3 nucleotides read TGTGCCAGCAGTTACACGGGACTAGCGTGCTACAATGAGCAGTTCTTC. This encodes CASSYTGLACYNEQFF.

In this sample, this clone turned up once. The chain is built from TRBV27 and TRBJ1-2; a possible D gene is TRBD1 (6 bases). Trimming took 5 bases from V and 0 from J, leaving 13 bases between them. Germline CDR1 and CDR2: MNHEY and SMNVEV (reference sequence). The CDR3 has 15 amino acids. Written as DNA, the CDR3 is TGTGCCAGCAGTCCCAGGGGCCTACCTAACTATGGCTACACCTTC. Translating it yields CASSPRGLPNYGYTF.

The CDR3 DNA reads as TGTGCCAGCAGTTATAATGATGGCACTGAAGCTTTCTTT. Encoded protein: CASSYNDGTEAFF. The chain recombines TRBV6-5 with TRBJ1-1; D gene uncertain. Looked up from germline, CDR1 is MNHEY and CDR2 is SVGAGI. The CDR3 spans 13 residues. Trimming took 3 bases from V and 4 from J, leaving 9 bases between them.